These 15 T cell receptor beta chains were sequenced from one sample in a study of T cells in Graves' hyperthyroidism and ophthalmopathy. RNA transcripts were the template for amplifying TCR beta CDR3 regions. The TCR CDR3 was amplified in a first-round RT-PCR using the HTBI primer set. TCRdb re-derived calls from the multiplex PCR reads in MiXCR, one entry per CDR3 protein. The data contain about 260,000 distinct CDR3 sequences, 20% to 25% of them singletons. Input material: blood. These receptors originate from a man aged 25-45 years with Graves' ophthalmopathy.

The chain joins TRBV5-4 to TRBJ2-1; perhaps TRBD1 as D (5 bases). Germline values: CDR1 SGHNT, CDR2 YYREEE (reference sequence). CDR3 size: 15 residues. Trimming took off 1 base at V and 9 bases at J, with 17 bases between the two ends. The chain's CDR3 is CASSLFSQGKSEQFF. The CDR3 bases are TGTGCCAGCAGCTTGTTTAGTCAGGGTAAGAGTGAGCAGTTCTTC.

This chain links TRBV6-5 with TRBJ2-7; D is ambiguous. Germline CDR1 is MNHEY and CDR2 is SVGAGI. CDR3 length: 11 amino acids. V lost 4 bases and J 4 bases, leaving 5 bases between the germline ends. CDR3 protein: CASSSEYEQYF. The CDR3, as DNA: TGTGCCAGCAGTTCCGAATACGAGCAGTACTTC.

The V call is TRBV10-3, the J call TRBJ1-6; the D is unclear. The CDR3 extends over 13 amino acids. V lost 1 base, J lost 7 bases, and 5 bases lay in between. Germline assignment: CDR1 ENHRY and CDR2 SYGVKD. CDR3 sequence reads: CAISEFTNSPLHF. Written as DNA, the CDR3 is TGTGCCATCAGTGAGTTTACGAATTCACCCCTCCACTTT.

This chain links TRBV24-1 with TRBJ2-5; D might be TRBD1 (6 bases). With 1 base removed from V and 9 bases from J, the gap between germline ends came to 11 bases. The CDR3 covers 13 residues. The germline V gene has CDR1 KGHDR and CDR2 SFDVKD. CDR3: CATSDLEDRPQYF. In DNA form, the CDR3 reads TGTGCCACCAGTGATTTAGAAGACAGGCCCCAGTACTTC.

This clonotype was counted only a few times. The chain links TRBV5-1 to TRBJ2-7; 7 bases align to TRBD2. This CDR3 region has 14 residues. Per the germline V gene, CDR1 is SGHRS and CDR2 is YFSETQ. V dropped 2 bases and J dropped 5; count of bases not matched to a gene: 7. The CDR3 nucleotides are TGCGCCAGCAGCTTTGGAGGGAGGGCCGACGAGCAGTACTTC. Its translation is CASSFGGRADEQYF. The whole variable domain, remainder taken from reference TRBV5-1 and TRBJ2-7, is KAGVTQTPRYLIKTRGQQVTLSCSPISGHRSVSWYQQTPGQGLQFLFEYFSETQRNKGNFPGRFSGRQFSNSRSEMNVSTLELGDSALYLCASSFGGRADEQYFGPGTRLTVT.

The V and J genes are TRBV11-3 and TRBJ2-2; 8 nucleotides match TRBD2. Germline-derived CDR1 and CDR2 are SGHNT and YENEEA. The length of the CDR3 is 15 residues. J gave up 6 bases and V 5 bases, and 8 bases lay outside the gene matches. CDR3 sequence (DNA): TGTGCCAGCAGCCCATGGACTAGCCCCGCCGGGGAGCTGTTTTTT. It encodes CASSPWTSPAGELFF.

As concerns this clonotype: This may come from a read error, since a much larger clone is one base off. The CDR3 ends on some other residue instead of the conserved phenylalanine or tryptophan, so this is likely a read error. The rearrangement joins TRBV3-1 to TRBJ2-1; TRBD1 is a possible D gene (7 bases). Trimming took 8 bases from V and 7 from J, leaving 15 bases between them. CDR3 size: 13 residues. Germline-derived CDR1 and CDR2 are LGHDT and YNNKEL (reference sequence). Here the CDR3 reads CASSRTGGNEQFS. The CDR3 DNA reads as TGTGCCAGCTCACGGACAGGAGGGAATGAGCAGTTCTCC.

The chain couples TRBV10-3 to TRBJ1-1; TRBD1 agrees at 8 bases. V lost 4 bases and J lost 6; bases outside the gene matches: 4. This CDR3 contains 13 residues. Germline CDR1 is ENHRY and CDR2 is SYGVKD. CDR3 nucleotides: TGTGCCATCAGTGGACAGGGGCTCCCTGAAGCTTTCTTT. It specifies CAISGQGLPEAFF.

This clonotype was detected many times. The rearrangement uses TRBV11-1 and TRBJ2-1; 7 nucleotides align to TRBD2. CDR3 length: 15 amino acids. Germline V CDR1 and CDR2: SGHAT, FQDESV (reference sequence). V lost 6 bases, J lost 5 bases, and 10 bases stayed unmatched. CDR3 in DNA: TGTGCCAGCAGAGGCACCGGGACTACCCACAATGAGCAGTTCTTC. This gives the protein CASRGTGTTHNEQFF. Variable domain in full (rest from reference TRBV11-1 and TRBJ2-1): EAEVAQSPRYKITEKSQAVAFWCDPISGHATLYWYRQILGQGPELLVQFQDESVVDDSQLPKDRFSAERLKGVDSTLKIQPAELGDSAMYLCASRGTGTTHNEQFFGPGTRLTVL.

J is TRBJ1-6 and V is TRBV9, with D hard to call. Trimming pared 1 base from V and 11 bases from J, leaving 10 bases between. Germline lookup yields CDR1 SGDLS and CDR2 YYNGEE. CDR3 length equals 13 residues. CDR3 nucleotide sequence: TGTGCCAGCAGCGTATTAGACCGCCCACCCCTCCACTTT. Its protein product is CASSVLDRPPLHF.

This clonotype was seen a handful of times. The genes are TRBV9 and TRBJ2-3, with TRBD2 matching 10 bases. J lost 1 base, V lost 0 bases, and 5 bases had no gene match. Germline CDR1 and CDR2: SGDLS and YYNGEE. The CDR3 covers 17 residues. Here the CDR3 DNA reads TGTGCCAGCAGCGTAGGAATAGCGGGAGGTGGCACAGATACGCAGTATTTT. The encoded protein is CASSVGIAGGGTDTQYF.

J is TRBJ2-1 and V is TRBV11-2, with 9 nucleotides matching TRBD1. The J segment lost 4 bases and the V segment lost 6 bases, leaving 1 base of the junction unmatched. The CDR3 length is 13 residues. Germline loops: CDR1 SGHAT, CDR2 FQNNGV. CDR3 bases: TGTGCCAGCAGGGGGACAGGGTACAATGAGCAGTTCTTC. This codes for CASRGTGYNEQFF.

This clonotype showed up just once. The CDR3 bases are TGTGCCAGCAGCCAATGGGGTGGTTCTGGGGCCAACGTCCTGACTTTC. As protein: CASSQWGGSGANVLTF. The chain combines TRBV4-2 with TRBJ2-6; D call uncertain. The CDR3 covers 16 residues. Between the trimmed V and J ends, which lost 2 bases and 1 base, there was a span of 9 bases. Germline V gene lookup returns CDR1 LGHNA and CDR2 YNFKEQ.

This clonotype was counted many times. The chain combines TRBV12-3 or TRBV12-4 with TRBJ2-1; D is unresolved. The CDR3 covers 14 residues. The germline V and J ends were trimmed by 4 bases and 4 bases, with 11 bases remaining between them. This CDR3 is CASSSMTKYNEQFF. In DNA form, the CDR3 reads TGTGCCAGCAGTTCGATGACCAAATACAATGAGCAGTTCTTC.

The chain carries TRBV5-6 and TRBJ1-4; D unclear. Looked up from germline, CDR1 is SGHDT and CDR2 is YYEEEE. The V end lost 5 bases, the J end lost 0 bases, and 11 bases lay between the germline ends. The CDR3 is 15 residues long. The chain's CDR3 is CASRSLRATNEKLFF. The CDR3 DNA follows: TGTGCCAGCAGATCGTTGCGAGCAACTAATGAAAAACTGTTTTTT.